These 14 T cell receptor beta chains were all obtained from the same sample, sequenced in a study of Graves' ophthalmopathy and Graves' hyperthyroidism. The TCR beta CDR3 regions underwent amplification from RNA transcripts. HTBI primers were employed in first-round RT-PCR, then a second-round multiplex PCR followed. In TCRdb, the multiplex PCR reads were re-called with MiXCR into one record per CDR3 protein. The sample records 740,000 or so distinct CDR3 sequences, 35% to 50% being singletons. Sequencing was performed on peripheral blood. These receptors all stem from an adult man with Graves' ophthalmopathy.

About this clonotype: One end of the junction is discordant with germline, which a read error may explain. V gene TRBV2 combines with J gene TRBJ1-1; the D is unclear. Per the germline V gene, CDR1 is SNHLY and CDR2 is FYNNEI. CDR3 length equals 13 residues. CDR3: CASSSGARTEASF. CDR3 in DNA: TGTGCCAGCAGCTCCGGTGCGCGGACTGAAGCTTCCTTT.

This clonotype was observed a handful of times. The genes are TRBV30 and TRBJ1-2; maybe TRBD1 (6 bases). The CDR3 has 12 amino acids. V lost 4 bases and J 11 bases, leaving 17 bases between the germline ends. Germline assignment: CDR1 GTSNPN and CDR2 SVGIG (reference sequence). In nucleotides, the CDR3 is TGTGCCTGGACAACAGGGCCCTTTGGGTACACCTTC. Translated: CAWTTGPFGYTF.

The chain employs TRBV11-2 and TRBJ2-7; 10 positions agree with TRBD2. CDR3 size: 14 residues. Germline V gene data show CDR1 as SGHAT and CDR2 as FQNNGV. V dropped 5 bases and J dropped 7; count of bases not matched to a gene: 8. The CDR3 reads CASSTRTSGAEQYF. CDR3 DNA sequence: TGTGCCAGCAGCACGAGGACTAGCGGCGCAGAGCAGTACTTC.

This chain links TRBV14 with TRBJ1-1; 7 nucleotides match TRBD1. In germline, CDR1 is SGHDN, CDR2 FVKESK. The trim removed 3 bases at V and 7 bases at J, leaving 2 bases unmatched. The CDR3 spans 12 residues. CDR3 DNA sequence: TGTGCCAGCAGCCACCGGACAGGTGAAGCTTTCTTT. It specifies CASSHRTGEAFF. Full variable domain (outside the CDR3, taken from reference TRBV14 and TRBJ1-1): EAGVTQFPSHSVIEKGQTVTLRCDPISGHDNLYWYRRVMGKEIKFLLHFVKESKQDESGMPNNRFLAERTGGTYSTLKVQPAELEDSGVYFCASSHRTGEAFFGQGTRLTVV.

This clonotype was detected ten times or more. CDR3 in amino acids: CSARDGRGDEQYF. As DNA, the CDR3 is TGCAGTGCTAGAGATGGCAGGGGCGACGAGCAGTACTTC. J is TRBJ2-7 and V is TRBV20-1, with D maybe TRBD1 (6 bases). The V end was cut by 0 bases, the J end by 5 bases, with 11 bases between. The length of the CDR3 is 13 residues. Germline lookup yields CDR1 DFQATT and CDR2 SNEGSKA (reference sequence).

This chain joins TRBV7-9 and TRBJ1-2; D is uncertain. This CDR3 region has 13 residues. Looked up from germline, CDR1 is SEHNR and CDR2 is FQNEAQ (reference sequence). Trimming took off 5 bases at V and 9 bases at J, with 16 bases between the two ends. The CDR3: CASSTTSTSRYTF. The CDR3 bases are TGTGCCAGCAGCACAACATCGACATCCCGCTACACCTTC.

The rearrangement uses TRBV25-1 and TRBJ1-1, with D unresolved. Germline assignment: CDR1 MGHDK and CDR2 SYGVNS. The V end was cut by 5 bases, the J end by 12 bases, with 22 bases between. The CDR3 sequence is 14 residues long. The CDR3 DNA reads as TGTGCCAGCAGTCAACCGGGCCCTCATATGAGGACTTTCTTT. Amino acids: CASSQPGPHMRTFF.

Only a few counts were recorded for this clonotype. The chain employs TRBV4-3 and TRBJ1-2; 7 positions match TRBD1. V trimming: 0 bases; J trimming: 8 bases; junction bases outside the gene matches: 6. The CDR3 spans 14 residues. From germline, CDR1 is LGHNA and CDR2 YSLEER. CDR3 nucleotide sequence: TGCGCCAGCAGCCAAGATATGGCAGGGGGAGGCTACACCTTC. It codes for CASSQDMAGGGYTF.

The rearrangement uses TRBV7-9 and TRBJ1-3; tentative D call: TRBD1 (5 bases). Germline loops: CDR1 SEHNR, CDR2 FQNEAQ (reference sequence). The germline V and J ends were trimmed by 5 bases and 2 bases, with 16 bases remaining between them. CDR3 length: 16 amino acids. The CDR3 coding sequence is TGTGCCAGCAGCCCATCCGGACAAATAACTGGAAACACCATATATTTT. Translation gives CASSPSGQITGNTIYF.

A remark on this clonotype: Compared with germline, one end of the junction differs, possibly owing to a read error. The chain uses TRBV25-1 and TRBJ2-2; 7 bases match TRBD1. The germline gives CDR1 MGHDK, CDR2 SYGVNS. This CDR3 is built from 15 residues. The CDR3 sequence: CASKQDRMGTEELFF. The CDR3 bases are TGTGCCAGCAAGCAGGACAGGATGGGGACCGAGGAGCTGTTTTTT.

This clonotype was counted between two and nine times. V gene TRBV19 combines with J gene TRBJ1-2; maybe TRBD1 (5 bases). Trimming cost V 9 bases and J 0 bases, with 17 bases left between them. The CDR3 is made up of 15 amino acids. The germline gives CDR1 LNHDA, CDR2 SQIVND (reference sequence). CDR3: CASRPYQGSNYGYTF. The CDR3 DNA is TGTGCCAGCAGACCATATCAGGGTTCTAACTATGGCTACACCTTC. The whole variable domain, filled in from reference TRBV19 and TRBJ1-2, reads DGGITQSPKYLFRKEGQNVTLSCEQNLNHDAMYWYRQDPGQGLRLIYYSQIVNDFQKGDIAEGYSVSREKKESFPLTVTSAQKNPTAFYLCASRPYQGSNYGYTFGSGTRLTVV.

The gene calls are TRBV25-1 and TRBJ2-2; either TRBD1 or TRBD2 may fit D (5 bases each). The germline V gene encodes CDR1 MGHDK and CDR2 SYGVNS. This CDR3 has 13 residues. Trimming stripped 1 base from V and 8 bases from J, with 8 bases between. CDR3 nucleotide sequence: TGTGCCAGCAGTGAATCGGGGCAGGGGGAGCTGTTTTTT. Translated, it gives CASSESGQGELFF.

The genes are TRBV24-1 and TRBJ1-5; a weak D match, TRBD1 (6 bases). This CDR3 comprises 17 residues. The germline gives CDR1 KGHDR, CDR2 SFDVKD. V gave up 5 bases and J gave up 1 base, with 17 bases separating them. The CDR3 sequence: CATSARGGGASNQPQHF. CDR3 nucleotide sequence: TGTGCCACCAGTGCCCGAGGGGGGGGGGCGAGCAATCAGCCCCAGCATTTT.

This clonotype was seen a handful of times. V usage is TRBV25-1 and J usage is TRBJ2-7; TRBD2 matches 13 bases. The CDR3 extends over 13 amino acids. J gave up 7 bases and V 10 bases, and 7 bases lay outside the gene matches. CDR1 is MGHDK, CDR2 SYGVNS, per germline. CDR3 region: CATGLAGVVEQYF. The CDR3 DNA follows: TGTGCCACCGGACTAGCGGGAGTGGTGGAGCAGTACTTC.